The T cell receptor beta chain described here comes from a study of molecular identifiers for immune sequencing clone quantification. Overall study findings and caveats: The sizes of highly expanded clones could be underestimated when identical TCR molecules share a barcode.

V gave up 6 bases and J gave up 3 bases, with 9 bases separating them. The germline V gene encodes CDR1 SEHNR and CDR2 FQNEAQ (reference sequence). The CDR3 runs 12 residues. Concerning this clonotype itself: Antigen unknown.

With listed TCR primers and previously described methods, bulk TCR libraries were prepared. TCRdb processed the PCR reads anew with MiXCR; each CDR3 protein has one entry. Here the sample spans about 300,000 distinct CDR3 sequences, about a fifth being singletons. The clonotype originates from a human donor in good health. Some libraries in this study had Jurkat cell RNA spiked in. Sequenced: naive CD8+ T cells from blood, with Jurkat cell RNA spiked in. The sample's subset: FACS-sorted CD8+CD4-CCR7+CD45RA+ naive T cells. V and J are TRBV7-9 and TRBJ2-7; the D is unclear. The CDR3 coding sequence is TGTGCCAGCAGGGGAAGCAGCTACGAGCAGTACTTC. Amino acids: CASRGSSYEQYF.